The 3 T cell receptor beta chains reported below all come from one sample, sequenced in a study of T-cell memory formation after mild COVID-19. TCRdb re-called the 5' RACE reads through MiXCR, storing one row per CDR3 protein. The sample shows fewer than 700,000 distinct CDR3 sequences, about 20% of them seen only once. The sequencing input was PBMCs or a T cell subset sorted from them (not recorded which). These receptor sequences come from an adult woman who had mild COVID-19 (a few samples of this study predate the infection). Cell type and time point are not known.

Notes on this clonotype: Mismatch with germline at one junction end may stem from a read error. This chain joins TRBV20-1 and TRBJ2-1, with 13 bases that match TRBD2. The CDR3 sequence is 12 residues long. In germline, CDR1 is DFQATT, CDR2 SNEGSKA (reference sequence). This CDR3 reads CSATGTSGIGPF. CDR3 coding DNA: TGCAGTGCAACCGGGACTAGCGGGATCGGCCCCTTC.

The rearrangement uses TRBV5-1 and TRBJ2-1, with unresolved D. From germline, CDR1 is SGHRS and CDR2 YFSETQ. V was shortened by 3 bases and J by 9 bases, with 7 bases between the two germline ends. The CDR3 has 11 residues. CDR3 sequence reads: CASSSKSEQFF. For the CDR3, the DNA is TGCGCCAGCAGCTCAAAAAGTGAGCAGTTCTTC.

This clonotype was recorded many times. The chain combines TRBV7-3 with TRBJ2-3; tentatively, D is TRBD1 (6 bases). This CDR3 has 16 residues. Germline assignment: CDR1 SGHTA and CDR2 FQGTGA. V dropped 5 bases and J dropped 1 base, with 16 bases sitting between them. The CDR3 coding sequence is TGTGCCAGCAGCCGGGATGGGGGCCTCGGCACAGATACGCAGTATTTT. Encoded protein: CASSRDGGLGTDTQYF.